This T cell receptor (beta chain) is from a study of T cell repertoires in cytomegalovirus infection. Study details: Carrying CMV and the relevant HLA type showed in public TCR beta signatures. General study results and limits: Ex vivo responses were dominated by HLA-C-restricted CMV-specific TCR beta clonotypes. The cumulative frequency of public TCR beta families identified carriers of CMV plus the relevant HLA.

TCRdb ran MiXCR on the reads and lists one entry per CDR3 protein. The data contain some 220,000 distinct CDR3 sequences, 9% to 15% of them singletons. About this clonotype: Its antigen is not known.

The CDR3 loop spans 13 amino acids. In germline, CDR1 is SQVTM, CDR2 ANQGSEA. V was trimmed by 1 base and J by 4 bases, leaving 10 bases between them. The sequencing input was PBMCs. This clonotype was obtained from a human donor in good health (CMV status not recorded). Some clones in this sample may be carry-over from other donors' samples. The rearrangement joins TRBV29-1 to TRBJ1-2; D may be TRBD1 (6 bases). The CDR3 is CSVEGGGSYGYTF. The CDR3 DNA reads TGCAGCGTTGAAGGAGGGGGGTCCTATGGCTACACCTTC.